One and the same sample provided the 13 T cell receptor beta chains below, sequenced in a study of early T cells in non-severe SARS-CoV-2 infection. TCRdb itself ran the 5' RACE reads through MiXCR, one entry per CDR3 protein. In the table there are tens of thousands of distinct CDR3 sequences, more than 5% of which are singletons. The sample was whole blood. These receptors all stem from an adult who was a healthcare worker with PCR-confirmed SARS-CoV-2 infection or an uninfected control (not recorded which).

This clonotype was found a few times. The chain has TRBV6-6 and TRBJ1-1; no firm D call. The CDR3 contains 12 residues. With 5 bases removed from V and 9 bases from J, the gap between germline ends came to 13 bases. Per the germline V gene, CDR1 is MNHNY and CDR2 is SVGAGI (reference sequence). This chain's CDR3 is CASSPQGGKAFF. CDR3 nucleotides: TGTGCCAGCAGTCCCCAAGGCGGGAAAGCTTTCTTT.

Ten or more counts support this clonotype. V usage is TRBV29-1 and J usage is TRBJ1-2; possible D gene TRBD1, 6 bases. Germline values: CDR1 SQVTM, CDR2 ANQGSEA. CDR3 length: 14 residues. Trimming removed 0 bases from V and 1 base from J, with 9 bases in between. The CDR3, as DNA: TGCAGCGTTGAAGACAGGGGACATAACTATGGCTACACCTTC. Residues: CSVEDRGHNYGYTF.

This clonotype appeared a few times. This rearrangement joins TRBV3-1 to TRBJ1-1; TRBD1 matches 7 bases. The CDR3 totals 14 residues. Germline CDR1 LGHDT, CDR2 YNNKEL (reference sequence). With 4 bases clipped from V and 5 bases from J, the junction kept 7 bases outside the gene matches. The CDR3 nucleotides are TGTGCCAGCAGCCCCAGGGGGGCGCGAACTGAAGCTTTCTTT. Translated: CASSPRGARTEAFF.

A remark on this clonotype: An end of the junction differs from the germline gene, which may be a read error. The chain joins TRBV5-8 to TRBJ2-4, with D tentatively TRBD1 (5 bases). The germline V gene encodes CDR1 SGHTS and CDR2 YDEGEE. This CDR3 has 10 residues. For the CDR3, the DNA is TGTGCCAGCAGCTTGCTGGGGCAAGTTTTC. Translated, it gives CASSLLGQVF.

This clonotype came up many times. The genes are TRBV7-2 and TRBJ2-3; the match to TRBD2 covers 8 bases. CDR3 length: 19 residues. Germline trimming cut 1 base from V and 6 bases from J; bases unmatched to any gene: 18. Germline V gene sequence: CDR1 SGHTA, CDR2 FQGNSA. The CDR3, as DNA: TGTGCCAGCAGCTTAGGCTCCGGGAGGGCCCTCCGCTGGAGCGATACGCAGTATTTT. It is translated as CASSLGSGRALRWSDTQYF.

CDR3 amino acids: CASSDKGYEQYF. The CDR3 nucleotides read TGCGCCAGCAGTGACAAGGGGTACGAGCAGTACTTC. The chain combines TRBV10-1 with TRBJ2-7; weak D call: TRBD1 (5 bases). The germline CDR1 and CDR2 sequences are WNHNN and SYGVQD (reference sequence). V was trimmed by 3 bases and J by 4 bases, leaving 7 bases between them. CDR3 length equals 12 residues.

In this sample, this clonotype turned up many times. The genes are TRBV7-9 and TRBJ1-3, with no clear D. The V end lost 7 bases, the J end lost 0 bases, and 7 bases lay between the germline ends. The CDR3 has 13 residues. CDR1 SEHNR and CDR2 FQNEAQ come from the germline V gene (reference sequence). CDR3 nucleotide sequence: TGTGCCAGCAAGATTTTCTCTGGAAACACCATATATTTT. It specifies CASKIFSGNTIYF.

This clonotype was observed at least ten times. J is TRBJ2-7 and V is TRBV6-2 or TRBV6-3; 11 positions match TRBD2. The CDR3 spans 15 residues. Germline V CDR1 and CDR2: MNHEY, SVGEGT. After removal of 4 bases from V and 4 bases from J, the junction contained 6 bases not matched to a gene. CDR3 amino acids: CASSSETSGKYEQYF. As DNA, the CDR3 is TGTGCCAGCAGTTCAGAGACTAGCGGGAAGTACGAGCAGTACTTC.

This rearrangement joins TRBV4-3 to TRBJ2-1; no definite D call. CDR1 is LGHNA and CDR2 is YSLEER in the germline V gene. This CDR3 is built from 15 residues. V lost 0 bases to trimming and J lost 4 bases, with 10 bases between them. The CDR3 here is CASSQDSTSYNEQFF. The CDR3 DNA reads as TGCGCCAGCAGCCAAGATTCCACGTCATACAATGAGCAGTTCTTC.

Comments on this clonotype: A read error may be the cause here, since a much bigger clone is one base away. The J gene is TRBJ1-3, the V gene TRBV7-2; TRBD1 aligns across 9 bases. This CDR3 has 14 residues. Germline CDR1 is SGHTA and CDR2 is FQGNSA. J was trimmed by 3 bases and V by 5 bases; bases with no gene match: 2. The CDR3 loop reads CASSTGGIGNTIYF. As DNA, the CDR3 is TGTGCCAGCAGCACAGGGGGCATTGGAAACACCATATATTTT. Full variable domain (rest looked up from reference TRBV7-2 and TRBJ1-3): GAGVSQSPSNKVTEKGKDVELRCDPISGHTALYWYRQSLGQGLEFLIYFQGNSAPDKSGLPSDRFSAERTGGSVSTLTIQRTQQEDSAVYLCASSTGGIGNTIYFGEGSWLTVV.

This clonotype showed up just a few times. V is TRBV20-1 and J is TRBJ2-7, with D maybe TRBD2 (5 bases). CDR1 is DFQATT and CDR2 is SNEGSKA in the germline V gene (reference sequence). The V end lost 0 bases, the J end lost 1 base, and 13 bases lay between the germline ends. This CDR3 comprises 15 residues. CDR3 residues: CSARDQNSASYEQYF. The DNA of the CDR3 is TGCAGTGCTAGAGATCAGAATAGCGCTTCCTACGAGCAGTACTTC.

In this sample, this clonotype turned up many times. V usage is TRBV19 and J usage is TRBJ1-5, with D possibly TRBD1 on 5 matching bases. Germline V gene lookup returns CDR1 LNHDA and CDR2 SQIVND (reference sequence). There are 13 residues in the CDR3. Trimming took off 5 bases at V and 3 bases at J, with 8 bases between the two ends. CDR3 nucleotide sequence: TGTGCCAGTAGTCGCAGGGTCAATCAGCCCCAGCATTTT. It translates to CASSRRVNQPQHF. Variable domain in full (rest from reference TRBV19 and TRBJ1-5): DGGITQSPKYLFRKEGQNVTLSCEQNLNHDAMYWYRQDPGQGLRLIYYSQIVNDFQKGDIAEGYSVSREKKESFPLTVTSAQKNPTAFYLCASSRRVNQPQHFGDGTRLSIL.

This clonotype appeared many times. V is TRBV13 and J is TRBJ2-1; 8 bases are shared with TRBD2. Losses at the gene ends were 5 bases for V and 2 bases for J; bases not matched to a gene: 11. CDR3 size: 17 residues. Germline CDR1 reads PRHDT; CDR2 reads FYEKMQ (reference sequence). Written as DNA, the CDR3 is TGTGCCAGCAGCCCTCCCGGGAGCGGGAGCCCCTACAATGAGCAGTTCTTC. Its translation: CASSPPGSGSPYNEQFF.